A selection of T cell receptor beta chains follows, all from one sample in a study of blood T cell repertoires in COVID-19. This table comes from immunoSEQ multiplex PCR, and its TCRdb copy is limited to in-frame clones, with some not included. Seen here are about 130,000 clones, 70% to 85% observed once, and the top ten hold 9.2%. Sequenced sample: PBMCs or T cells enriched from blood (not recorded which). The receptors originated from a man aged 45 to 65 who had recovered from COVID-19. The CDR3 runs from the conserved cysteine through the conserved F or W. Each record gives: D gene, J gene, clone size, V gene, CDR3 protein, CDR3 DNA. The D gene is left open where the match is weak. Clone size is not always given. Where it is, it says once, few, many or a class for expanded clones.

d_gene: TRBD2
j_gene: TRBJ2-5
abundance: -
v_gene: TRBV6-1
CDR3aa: CASSEEVGAKRGGWETQYF
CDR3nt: TGTGCCAGCAGTGAAGAGGTTGGGGCGAAGCGGGGGGGCTGGGAGACCCAGTACTTC

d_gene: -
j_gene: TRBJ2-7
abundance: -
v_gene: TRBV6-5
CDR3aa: CASSYGPASYEQYF
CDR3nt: TGTGCCAGCAGTTACGGGCCAGCATCCTACGAGCAGTACTTC

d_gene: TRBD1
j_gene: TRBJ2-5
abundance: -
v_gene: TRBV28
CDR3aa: CASSSPDREETQYF
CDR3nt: TGTGCCAGCAGTTCACCGGACAGGGAAGAGACCCAGTACTTC

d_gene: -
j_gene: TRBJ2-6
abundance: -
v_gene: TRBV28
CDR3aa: CASREDSWTTSGANVLTF
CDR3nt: TGTGCCAGCAGGGAAGACAGTTGGACGACCTCTGGGGCCAACGTCCTGACTTTC

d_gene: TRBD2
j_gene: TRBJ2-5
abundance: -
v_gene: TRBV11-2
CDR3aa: CASSLARRLAQETQYF
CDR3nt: TGTGCCAGCAGCTTAGCGCGGAGACTAGCGCAAGAGACCCAGTACTTC

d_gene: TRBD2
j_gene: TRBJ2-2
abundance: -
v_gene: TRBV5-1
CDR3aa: CASSLGRGGPGELFF
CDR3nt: TGCGCCAGCAGCTTGGGGCGCGGGGGGCCCGGGGAGCTGTTTTTT

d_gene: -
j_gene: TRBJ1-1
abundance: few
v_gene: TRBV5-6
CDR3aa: CASSLAPGENTEAFF
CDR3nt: TGTGCCAGCAGCTTGGCCCCCGGTGAGAACACTGAAGCTTTCTTT

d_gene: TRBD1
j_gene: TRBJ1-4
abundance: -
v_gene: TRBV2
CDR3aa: CASKAPGQGDEKLFF
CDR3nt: TGTGCCAGCAAGGCTCCGGGACAGGGCGATGAAAAACTGTTTTTT

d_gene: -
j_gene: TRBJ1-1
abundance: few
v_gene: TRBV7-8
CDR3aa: CASSFRGANTEAFF
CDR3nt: TGTGCCAGCAGCTTCAGGGGAGCCAACACTGAAGCTTTCTTT

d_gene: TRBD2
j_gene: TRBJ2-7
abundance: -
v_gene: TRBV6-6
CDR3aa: CASRPGTSGGYEQYF
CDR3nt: TGTGCCAGCAGGCCCGGGACTAGCGGGGGCTACGAGCAGTACTTC

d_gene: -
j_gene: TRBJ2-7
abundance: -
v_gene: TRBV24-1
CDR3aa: CATSDSQGSYEQYF
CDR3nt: TGTGCCACCAGTGATTCTCAGGGATCCTACGAGCAGTACTTC

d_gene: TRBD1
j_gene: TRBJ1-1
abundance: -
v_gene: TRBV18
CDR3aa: CASSPIRTTGTGMNTEAFF
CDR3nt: TGTGCCAGCTCACCAATACGAACCACCGGGACAGGGATGAACACTGAAGCTTTCTTT

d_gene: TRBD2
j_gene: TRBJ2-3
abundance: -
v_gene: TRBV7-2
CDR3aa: CASSLGEGRTQYF
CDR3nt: TGTGCCAGCAGCTTAGGGGAGGGTCGTACGCAGTATTTT

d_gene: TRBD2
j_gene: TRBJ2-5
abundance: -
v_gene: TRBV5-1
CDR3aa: CASSLGLAGGQETQYF
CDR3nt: TGCGCCAGCAGCTTGGGACTAGCGGGGGGCCAAGAGACCCAGTACTTC